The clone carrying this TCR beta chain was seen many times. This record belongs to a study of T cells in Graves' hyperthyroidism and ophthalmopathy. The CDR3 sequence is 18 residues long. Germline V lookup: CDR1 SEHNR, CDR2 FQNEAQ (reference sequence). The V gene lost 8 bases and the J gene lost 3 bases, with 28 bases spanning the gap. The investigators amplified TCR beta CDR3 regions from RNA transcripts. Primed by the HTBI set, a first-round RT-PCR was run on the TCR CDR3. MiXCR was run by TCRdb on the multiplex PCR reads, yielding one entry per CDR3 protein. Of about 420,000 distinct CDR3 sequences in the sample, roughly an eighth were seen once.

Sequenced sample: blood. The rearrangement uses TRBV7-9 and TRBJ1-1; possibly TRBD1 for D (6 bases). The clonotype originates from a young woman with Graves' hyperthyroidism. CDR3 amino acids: CASFPAKGGGGTHTEAFF. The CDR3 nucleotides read TGTGCCAGCTTTCCCGCAAAGGGGGGCGGAGGTACGCACACTGAAGCTTTCTTT.